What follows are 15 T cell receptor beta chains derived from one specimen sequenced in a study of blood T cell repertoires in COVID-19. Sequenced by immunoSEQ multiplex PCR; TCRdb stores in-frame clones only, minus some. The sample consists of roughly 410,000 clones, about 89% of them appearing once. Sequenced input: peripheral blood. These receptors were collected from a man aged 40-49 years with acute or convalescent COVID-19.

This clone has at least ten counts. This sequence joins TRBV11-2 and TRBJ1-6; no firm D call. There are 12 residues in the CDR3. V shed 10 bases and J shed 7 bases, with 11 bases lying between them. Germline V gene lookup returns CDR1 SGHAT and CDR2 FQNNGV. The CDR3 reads CATGSTNSPLHF. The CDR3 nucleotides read TGTGCCACAGGCTCTACGAATTCACCCCTCCACTTT.

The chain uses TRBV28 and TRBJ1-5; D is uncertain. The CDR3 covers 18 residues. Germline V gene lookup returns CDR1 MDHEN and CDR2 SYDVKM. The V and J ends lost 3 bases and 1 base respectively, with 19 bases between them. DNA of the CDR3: TGTGCCAGCAGTTTTAGCGGGGAATCCGCGGGGAGCAATCAGCCCCAGCATTTT. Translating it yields CASSFSGESAGSNQPQHF. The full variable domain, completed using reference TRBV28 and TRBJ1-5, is DVKVTQSSRYLVKRTGEKVFLECVQDMDHENMFWYRQDPGLGLRLIYFSYDVKMKEKGDIPEGYSVSREKKERFSLILESASTNQTSMYLCASSFSGESAGSNQPQHFGDGTRLSIL.

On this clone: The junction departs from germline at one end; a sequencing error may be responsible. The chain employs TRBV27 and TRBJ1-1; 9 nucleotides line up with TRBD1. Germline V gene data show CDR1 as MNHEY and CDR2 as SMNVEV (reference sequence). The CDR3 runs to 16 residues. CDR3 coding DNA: TGTGCCAACAGTTTCCCGGGACAGGGTAGTAGGACTGAAGCTTTCTTT. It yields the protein CANSFPGQGSRTEAFF.

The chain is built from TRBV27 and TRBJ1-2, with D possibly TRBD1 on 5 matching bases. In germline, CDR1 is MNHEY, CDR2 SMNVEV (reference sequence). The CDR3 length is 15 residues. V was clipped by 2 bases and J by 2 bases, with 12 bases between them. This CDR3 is CASSLRRGPNYGYTF. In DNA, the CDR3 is TGTGCCAGCAGTTTACGGAGGGGACCCAACTATGGCTACACCTTC.

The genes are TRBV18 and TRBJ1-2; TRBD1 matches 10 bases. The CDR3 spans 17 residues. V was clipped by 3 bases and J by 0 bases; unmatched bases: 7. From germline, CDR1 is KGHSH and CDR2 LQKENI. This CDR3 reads CASSPGTGAETNYGYTF. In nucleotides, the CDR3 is TGTGCCAGCTCACCGGGGACAGGGGCGGAAACTAACTATGGCTACACCTTC.

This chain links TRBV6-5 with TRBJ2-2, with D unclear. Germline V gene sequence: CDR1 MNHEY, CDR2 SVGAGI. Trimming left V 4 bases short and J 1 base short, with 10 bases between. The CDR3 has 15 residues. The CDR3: CASSFFELNTGELFF. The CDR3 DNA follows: TGTGCCAGCAGTTTCTTTGAGCTGAACACCGGGGAGCTGTTTTTT.

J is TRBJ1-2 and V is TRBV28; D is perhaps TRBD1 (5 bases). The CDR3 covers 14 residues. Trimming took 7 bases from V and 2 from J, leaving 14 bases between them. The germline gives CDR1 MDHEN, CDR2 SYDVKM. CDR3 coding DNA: TGTGCCAGCACCCCAAGTTGGGGCAACTATGGCTACACCTTC. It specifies CASTPSWGNYGYTF.

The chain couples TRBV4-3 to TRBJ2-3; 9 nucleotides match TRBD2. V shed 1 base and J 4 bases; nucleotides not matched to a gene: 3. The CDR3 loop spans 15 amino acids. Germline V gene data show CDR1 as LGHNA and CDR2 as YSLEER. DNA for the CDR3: TGCGCCAGCAGCCAAGGGGCTAGCGGGGCAGATACGCAGTATTTT. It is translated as CASSQGASGADTQYF.

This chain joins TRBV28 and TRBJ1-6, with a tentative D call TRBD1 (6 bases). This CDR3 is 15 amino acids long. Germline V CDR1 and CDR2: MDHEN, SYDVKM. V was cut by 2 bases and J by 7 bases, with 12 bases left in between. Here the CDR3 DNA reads TGTGCCAGCAGTTTACAGGGGTTCCGGAATTCACCCCTCCACTTT. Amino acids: CASSLQGFRNSPLHF.

CDR3 DNA sequence: TGCGCCAGCAGCCATTCAAGACAGCCTGGCACAGATACGCAGTATTTT. This translates into CASSHSRQPGTDTQYF. This rearrangement joins TRBV4-1 to TRBJ2-3; D perhaps matches TRBD1 (5 bases). Germline loops: CDR1 MGHRA, CDR2 YSYEKL. This CDR3 contains 16 residues. V lost 3 bases and J lost 1, with 14 bases in between.

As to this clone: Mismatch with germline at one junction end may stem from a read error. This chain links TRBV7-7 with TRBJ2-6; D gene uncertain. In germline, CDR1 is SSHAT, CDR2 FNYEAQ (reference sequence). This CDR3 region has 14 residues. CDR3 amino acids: CASSPNPGANVLTF. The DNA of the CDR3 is TGTGCTAGCAGCCCCAATCCTGGGGCCAACGTCCTGACTTTC.

CDR3 sequence (DNA): TGTGCCAGCAGCTCTCGGTTTAGGGGCTACACCGGGGAGCTGTTTTTT. Encoded protein: CASSSRFRGYTGELFF. This chain links TRBV28 with TRBJ2-2; the D gene is possibly TRBD1 (5 bases). Deletions cut 6 bases from V and 3 bases from J, with 17 bases between. In germline, CDR1 is MDHEN, CDR2 SYDVKM. This CDR3 comprises 16 residues.

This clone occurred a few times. The chain's CDR3 is CASSSTGTTYEQYF. In DNA form, the CDR3 reads TGCGCCAGCAGCTCAACCGGGACAACCTACGAGCAGTACTTC. The rearrangement links TRBV5-1 to TRBJ2-7; perhaps TRBD1 as D (6 bases). With 3 bases removed from V and 2 bases from J, the gap between germline ends came to 12 bases. This CDR3 comprises 14 residues. The germline CDR1 and CDR2 sequences are SGHRS and YFSETQ. The full variable domain, its missing parts supplied by reference TRBV5-1 and TRBJ2-7, is KAGVTQTPRYLIKTRGQQVTLSCSPISGHRSVSWYQQTPGQGLQFLFEYFSETQRNKGNFPGRFSGRQFSNSRSEMNVSTLELGDSALYLCASSSTGTTYEQYFGPGTRLTVT.

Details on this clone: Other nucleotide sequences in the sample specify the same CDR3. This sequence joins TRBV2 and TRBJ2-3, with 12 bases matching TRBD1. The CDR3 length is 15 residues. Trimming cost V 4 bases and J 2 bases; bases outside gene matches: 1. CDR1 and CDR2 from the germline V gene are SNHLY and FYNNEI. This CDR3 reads CASSGDRGLTDTQYF. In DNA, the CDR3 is TGTGCCAGCAGTGGGGACAGGGGGCTCACAGATACGCAGTATTTT.

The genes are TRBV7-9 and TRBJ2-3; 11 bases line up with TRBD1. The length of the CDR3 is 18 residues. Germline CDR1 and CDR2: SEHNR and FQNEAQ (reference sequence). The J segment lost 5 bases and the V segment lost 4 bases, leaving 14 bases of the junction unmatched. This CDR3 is CASSSTGPEDRGRDTQYF. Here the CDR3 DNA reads TGTGCCAGCAGCTCAACGGGCCCCGAGGACAGGGGGCGAGATACGCAGTATTTT.